The sequence of this T cell receptor (beta chain) was determined in a study of blood T cell repertoires in COVID-19. Study summary: Samples came from the United States, Italy and Spain, spanning acute and convalescent COVID-19. PBMCs, B-cell-depleted T cells, or T cells were the source of the cDNA or gDNA that made up the material.

In the original analysis: Amplification of reference gene primers was used by the study to estimate nucleated cell counts. Produced via immunoSEQ multiplex PCR; TCRdb's table is partial and in-frame only. That table supplies the V and J calls and clone size; D and trimming were determined from the DNA. The sample has around 97,000 clones, approximately 86% seen once; the top ten hold around 3.5%. The germline gives CDR1 SGHRS, CDR2 YFSETQ. V lost 6 bases to trimming and J lost 6 bases; unmatched junction nucleotides: 6. This CDR3 comprises 14 residues. The sample was peripheral blood. The chain combines TRBV5-1 with TRBJ2-2, with 9 bases lining up with TRBD2. This sequence originates from a human donor in a cohort sampled during active COVID-19. The CDR3 is CASTPVAGAGELFF. The CDR3 DNA follows: TGCGCCAGCACCCCCGTAGCGGGAGCCGGGGAGCTGTTTTTT.